Below, 9 T cell receptor beta chains from the same sample are listed, as sequenced in a study of response to subunit inactivated influenza vaccine. Via MiXCR, TCRdb re-called the RT-PCR reads, giving one row per CDR3 protein. The sample has 650,000 to 800,000 distinct CDR3 sequences, roughly 14% seen once. Sequenced material: PBMCs from blood, taken 14 to 15 days before vaccination. The origin of the receptors is a man aged 50-60 years who received an inactivated influenza vaccine.

Worth noting for this clonotype: A much larger clone differs from this one at a single base, so this may be a read error. This rearrangement joins TRBV2 to TRBJ2-5; D gene ambiguous. The germline V gene has CDR1 SNHLY and CDR2 FYNNEI. Trimming removed 4 bases at V and 2 bases at J, with 8 bases between. This CDR3 contains 13 residues. In DNA form, the CDR3 reads TGTGCCAGCAGTGTGGGATGGCAAGAGACCCAGTACTTC. It codes for CASSVGWQETQYF.

This clonotype was detected many times. This rearrangement joins TRBV25-1 to TRBJ1-2; D possibly corresponds to TRBD1 (5 bases). Deletions cut 1 base from V and 0 bases from J, with 27 bases between. In germline, CDR1 is MGHDK, CDR2 SYGVNS. The CDR3 is 21 amino acids. The CDR3: CASSEFQGAGSNVAANYGYTF. DNA of the CDR3: TGTGCCAGCAGTGAATTCCAGGGAGCAGGGTCCAATGTTGCGGCTAACTATGGCTACACCTTC.

This clonotype was counted a few times. The DNA of the CDR3 is TGTGCCAGCAGCTTAACAGGGGGCCCCCCCCGTGAGCAGTTCTTC. It encodes CASSLTGGPPREQFF. J is TRBJ2-1 and V is TRBV7-2; 9 bases agree with TRBD1. Per the germline V gene, CDR1 is SGHTA and CDR2 is FQGNSA. CDR3 length equals 15 residues. Germline trimming cut 2 bases from V and 9 bases from J; bases unmatched to any gene: 8.

The table lists this clonotype with many counts. The chain couples TRBV18 to TRBJ2-7; D gene ambiguous. Trimming took 3 bases from V and 5 from J, leaving 8 bases between them. Looked up from germline, CDR1 is KGHSH and CDR2 is LQKENI. There are 12 residues in the CDR3. CDR3 sequence: CASSPVRDEQYF. The CDR3 nucleotides are TGTGCCAGCTCACCGGTTCGGGACGAGCAGTACTTC. Supplemented by reference TRBV18 and TRBJ2-7, the full variable domain reads NAGVMQNPRHLVRRRGQEARLRCSPMKGHSHVYWYRQLPEEGLKFMVYLQKENIIDESGMPKERFSAEFPKEGPSILRIQQVVRGDSAAYFCASSPVRDEQYFGPGTRLTVT.

This clonotype showed up many times. V usage is TRBV12-3 or TRBV12-4 and J usage is TRBJ2-7, with TRBD1 as a possible D gene (5 bases). The CDR3 spans 16 residues. Trimming removed 2 bases from V and 0 bases from J, with 14 bases in between. CDR3 in amino acids: CASSLSAGLDSYEQYF. For the CDR3, the DNA is TGTGCCAGCAGTTTATCCGCAGGGCTAGACTCCTACGAGCAGTACTTC.

The rearrangement joins TRBV6-5 to TRBJ2-1; D call uncertain. V was shortened by 0 bases and J by 6 bases, with 9 bases between the two germline ends. The CDR3 contains 14 residues. CDR1 and CDR2 (germline): MNHEY, SVGAGI. CDR3 loop: CASSYSATSNEQFF. The CDR3 bases are TGTGCCAGCAGTTACTCGGCCACTTCCAATGAGCAGTTCTTC.

This rearrangement joins TRBV7-6 to TRBJ2-5, with D maybe TRBD1 (6 bases). The CDR3 has 17 amino acids. The V gene's germline CDR1 is SGHVS and CDR2 FNYEAQ. V was clipped by 2 bases and J by 3 bases, with 19 bases between them. CDR3 loop: CASSLTRRQAEEETQYF. The CDR3 coding sequence is TGTGCCAGCAGCTTAACCCGACGACAGGCCGAGGAAGAGACCCAGTACTTC.

The chain links TRBV3-1 to TRBJ2-2, with D possibly being TRBD1 (6 bases). In germline, CDR1 is LGHDT, CDR2 YNNKEL (reference sequence). The CDR3 spans 18 residues. V lost 11 bases and J lost 8, with 33 bases in between. The CDR3 sequence is CARCFYEIVAGAQGELFF. CDR3 DNA: TGTGCCCGCTGTTTTTATGAGATTGTGGCAGGGGCGCAGGGGGAGCTGTTTTTT.

This clonotype was counted between two and nine times. The chain joins TRBV5-1 to TRBJ2-5; D ambiguous. This CDR3 region has 13 residues. The V gene lost 4 bases and the J gene lost 5 bases, with 12 bases spanning the gap. Germline V gives CDR1 SGHRS, CDR2 YFSETQ. CDR3 coding DNA: TGCGCCAGCAGCAGGGCCGTGTGGGAGACCCAGTACTTC. Protein: CASSRAVWETQYF.